One and the same sample provided the 30 T cell receptor beta chains below, sequenced in a study of T cell responses to AZD1222 COVID-19 vaccine (dated by TCRdb to 2020 to 2022). The time point tag for this specimen amounts to: baseline before first vaccination. Libraries were prepared through the immunoSEQ multiplex PCR assay. This is the immuneACCESS table as TCRdb keeps it, with only in-frame sequences that have V and J called. A part of the clones is gone; compared with another copy, unresolved V genes explain less than half, and the rest is unexplained. This sample gives more than 110,000 clones in total; roughly 91% of them show up just once. Under 10% of the sample is held by the ten biggest clonotypes. The sample consisted of peripheral blood, taken on day 0 of AZD1222 vaccination. The receptors here all came from an adult in good health.

This chain connects TRBV5-1 to TRBJ2-1; the D gene could be TRBD1 or TRBD2 (5 bases each). The CDR3 is 14 residues long. V was shortened by 4 bases and J by 8 bases, with 16 bases between the two germline ends. Germline V lookup: CDR1 SGHRS, CDR2 YFSETQ. The CDR3 sequence: CASSLGVVWDEQFF. CDR3 coding DNA: TGCGCCAGCAGCCTGGGGGTCGTGTGGGATGAGCAGTTCTTC.

This chain joins TRBV6-5 and TRBJ1-4; TRBD1 is a possible D gene (6 bases). Trimming took 8 bases from V and 7 from J, leaving 14 bases between them. Germline V gene data show CDR1 as MNHEY and CDR2 as SVGAGI. The CDR3 covers 13 residues. DNA of the CDR3: TGTGCCAGCTCGGGGGGGGCGGGTGAAAAACTGTTTTTT. It codes for CASSGGAGEKLFF.

In its sample, this clone was seen a few times. V is TRBV7-2 and J is TRBJ2-2; 8 bases are shared with TRBD1. CDR3 length equals 15 residues. Germline lookup yields CDR1 SGHTA and CDR2 FQGNSA. V lost 6 bases and J lost 6; bases outside the gene matches: 9. The CDR3 sequence: CASSRKTGVAGELFF. DNA of the CDR3: TGTGCCAGCAGTCGTAAGACAGGGGTGGCCGGGGAGCTGTTTTTT.

The sample holds one count of this clone. The chain couples TRBV28 to TRBJ1-2; 11 nucleotides agree with TRBD1. The CDR3 spans 14 residues. CDR1 is MDHEN, CDR2 SYDVKM, per germline. J lost 7 bases, V lost 2 bases, and 3 bases had no gene match. Written as DNA, the CDR3 is TGTGCCAGCAGTTTAGGACAGGGGGCTCTTGGCTACACCTTC. Amino acids: CASSLGQGALGYTF.

This chain uses TRBV3-1 (or the pseudogene TRBV3-2) with TRBJ1-1; TRBD1 matches 8 bases. Trimming cost V 0 bases and J 6 bases; bases outside gene matches: 15. Germline lookup yields CDR1 LGHDT and CDR2 YNNKEL (reference sequence). The length of the CDR3 is 18 residues. DNA for the CDR3: TGTGCCAGCAGCCAAGAAATCTGGACAGGGACCATCCTACCTGAAGCTTTCTTT. Its protein is CASSQEIWTGTILPEAFF.

The chain carries TRBV19 and TRBJ2-7; TRBD1 agrees at 9 bases. From germline, CDR1 is LNHDA and CDR2 SQIVND (reference sequence). The CDR3 length is 14 residues. The V gene end was trimmed by 7 bases and the J gene end by 6 bases; junction bases not matched to a gene: 10. The CDR3 loop reads CASNQGQGQSEQYF. The CDR3 DNA is TGTGCCAGTAACCAAGGACAGGGGCAATCCGAGCAGTACTTC. The variable domain in full, with the rest retrieved from reference TRBV19 and TRBJ2-7, is DGGITQSPKYLFRKEGQNVTLSCEQNLNHDAMYWYRQDPGQGLRLIYYSQIVNDFQKGDIAEGYSVSREKKESFPLTVTSAQKNPTAFYLCASNQGQGQSEQYFGPGTRLTVT.

The chain has TRBV9 and TRBJ1-6; a possible D gene is TRBD1 (6 bases). The germline CDR1 and CDR2 sequences are SGDLS and YYNGEE. The V and J ends lost 4 bases and 8 bases respectively, with 16 bases between them. This CDR3 has 15 residues. The CDR3 region has the DNA TGTGCCAGCAGCCCAGGGGTGTTGACGGATTCACCCCTCCACTTT. Translated: CASSPGVLTDSPLHF.

This chain joins TRBV7-9 and TRBJ1-1; no reliable D call. This CDR3 contains 14 residues. CDR1 and CDR2 from the germline V gene are SEHNR and FQNEAQ (reference sequence). V dropped 1 base and J dropped 0 bases, with 6 bases sitting between them. In DNA form, the CDR3 reads TGTGCCAGCAGCTTAGATGGTTTGAACACTGAAGCTTTCTTT. As protein: CASSLDGLNTEAFF.

V and J are TRBV28 and TRBJ2-7, with D maybe TRBD1 (6 bases). V lost 3 bases and J 1 base, leaving 13 bases between the germline ends. The CDR3 runs to 15 residues. Germline V lookup: CDR1 MDHEN, CDR2 SYDVKM. The CDR3 reads CASSFVMGASYEQYF. The CDR3 nucleotides read TGTGCCAGCAGTTTTGTTATGGGGGCATCCTACGAGCAGTACTTC.

The rearrangement links TRBV3-1 (or the pseudogene TRBV3-2) to TRBJ1-2; no definite D call. Germline CDR1 reads LGHDT; CDR2 reads YNNKEL (reference sequence). With 0 bases removed from V and 8 bases from J, the gap between germline ends came to 10 bases. The CDR3 totals 13 residues. CDR3: CASSQDGVRGYTF. CDR3 in DNA: TGTGCCAGCAGCCAAGATGGAGTGAGGGGCTACACCTTC.

The V gene is TRBV11-2, the J gene TRBJ2-3; TRBD2 matches 10 bases. V lost 5 bases, J lost 0 bases, and 5 bases stayed unmatched. Germline V lookup: CDR1 SGHAT, CDR2 FQNNGV. CDR3 length: 16 amino acids. The CDR3 DNA reads as TGTGCCAGCAGCCAGCGACTAGCGGGCAGCACAGATACGCAGTATTTT. It encodes CASSQRLAGSTDTQYF.

The chain has TRBV2 and TRBJ2-2; no clear D gene. Between the trimmed V and J ends, which lost 7 bases and 0 bases, there was a span of 12 bases. The CDR3 is made up of 15 amino acids. Germline CDR1 and CDR2: SNHLY and FYNNEI. CDR3 region: CASILFDSNTGELFF. The CDR3 DNA is TGTGCCAGCATCCTGTTTGACTCGAACACCGGGGAGCTGTTTTTT.

The rearrangement uses TRBV5-6 and TRBJ1-4; TRBD1 agrees at 7 bases. The CDR3 spans 14 residues. Germline CDR1 SGHDT, CDR2 YYEEEE. The V gene end was trimmed by 4 bases and the J gene end by 10 bases; junction bases not matched to a gene: 10. The CDR3 here is CASSPQGGLGKLFF. The DNA of the CDR3 is TGTGCCAGCAGCCCCCAAGGGGGCTTGGGAAAACTGTTTTTT.

The chain has TRBV29-1 and TRBJ2-7, with D perhaps TRBD1 or TRBD2 (5 bases each). Trimming removed 5 bases from V and 4 bases from J, with 15 bases in between. This CDR3 is 13 amino acids long. Per the germline V gene, CDR1 is SQVTM and CDR2 is ANQGSEA. The CDR3 loop reads CSVRNRRSYEQYF. The CDR3 region has the DNA TGCAGCGTTAGGAACAGGAGGAGTTACGAGCAGTACTTC.

This chain uses TRBV2 with TRBJ2-3; 8 positions agree with TRBD1. Germline CDR1 SNHLY, CDR2 FYNNEI. The CDR3 contains 15 residues. The junction had 8 bases not matched to a gene; V was cut back by 4 bases and J by 5 bases. The CDR3 DNA follows: TGTGCCAGCAGTGTTCAGGGGGCGGGTGGAGATACGCAGTATTTT. This gives the protein CASSVQGAGGDTQYF.

This chain joins TRBV5-4 and TRBJ2-7, with D unresolved. V dropped 0 bases and J dropped 6 bases, with 4 bases sitting between them. The CDR3 is 11 amino acids. Germline V lookup: CDR1 SGHNT, CDR2 YYREEE (reference sequence). Here the CDR3 DNA reads TGTGCCAGCAGCTTGGGAGGCGAGCAGTACTTC. Its translation is CASSLGGEQYF.

The rearrangement joins TRBV3-1 (or the pseudogene TRBV3-2) to TRBJ2-5, with 10 bases aligning to TRBD2. Per the germline V gene, CDR1 is LGHDT and CDR2 is YNNKEL (reference sequence). V gave up 5 bases and J gave up 2 bases; unmatched junction bases: 17. The length of the CDR3 is 19 residues. CDR3 in amino acids: CASSNYPKRGGLRQETQYF. CDR3 nucleotides: TGTGCCAGCAGCAACTACCCTAAGCGGGGGGGCCTCCGTCAAGAGACCCAGTACTTC.

The V gene is TRBV5-5, the J gene TRBJ1-2; no definite D call. CDR3 length equals 16 residues. Germline V gene sequence: CDR1 SGHKS, CDR2 YYEKEE (reference sequence). The V gene lost 1 base and the J gene lost 1 base, with 14 bases spanning the gap. As DNA, the CDR3 is TGTGCCAGCAGCTTGCGAACCTCCGATTTTAACTATGGCTACACCTTC. The encoded protein is CASSLRTSDFNYGYTF.

The CDR3 loop reads CASSQVPSGGYEQYF. The CDR3 DNA reads TGTGCCAGCAGCCAAGTTCCTAGCGGGGGCTACGAGCAGTACTTC. This chain uses TRBV4-2 with TRBJ2-7; 10 bases align to TRBD2. This CDR3 has 15 residues. V gave up 1 base and J gave up 3 bases; unmatched junction bases: 3. Germline V gene lookup returns CDR1 LGHNA and CDR2 YNFKEQ.

The rearrangement joins TRBV19 to TRBJ1-2; D is unresolved. CDR3 size: 13 residues. The germline V and J ends were trimmed by 5 bases and 4 bases, with 11 bases remaining between them. CDR1 is LNHDA, CDR2 SQIVND, per germline (reference sequence). CDR3 protein: CASSLPPPYGYTF. The DNA for the CDR3 is TGTGCCAGTAGTTTACCTCCTCCCTATGGCTACACCTTC.

The chain recombines TRBV6-2 or TRBV6-3 with TRBJ2-5; D not resolved. There are 15 residues in the CDR3. The germline V and J ends were trimmed by 5 bases and 7 bases, with 20 bases remaining between them. Germline V gene lookup returns CDR1 MNHEY and CDR2 SVGEGT. CDR3 sequence: CASSPLPGMLGTQYF. Here the CDR3 DNA reads TGTGCCAGCAGTCCCCTCCCTGGAATGCTAGGGACCCAGTACTTC.

For the CDR3, the DNA is TGTGCCACCAGCAAGGTCGGGGCAGGCAAGGCCCGAGAGACCCAGTACTTC. As protein: CATSKVGAGKARETQYF. The chain is built from TRBV15 and TRBJ2-5, with D possibly being TRBD1 or TRBD2 (5 bases each). This CDR3 contains 17 residues. Germline lookup yields CDR1 LNHNV and CDR2 YYDKDF (reference sequence). V was trimmed by 4 bases and J by 4 bases, leaving 22 bases between them.

The chain is built from TRBV6-5 and TRBJ1-5; D possibly corresponds to TRBD1 (6 bases). This CDR3 has 14 amino acids. Per the germline V gene, CDR1 is MNHEY and CDR2 is SVGAGI. V shed 4 bases and J shed 2 bases, with 9 bases lying between them. CDR3 nucleotide sequence: TGTGCCAGCAGTTCAGGGGTCGGCAATCAGCCCCAGCATTTT. Amino acid sequence: CASSSGVGNQPQHF.

The V and J genes are TRBV2 and TRBJ1-5; D is unresolved. CDR3 length: 13 residues. V was clipped by 4 bases and J by 1 base, with 5 bases between them. Germline V gene sequence: CDR1 SNHLY, CDR2 FYNNEI. CDR3 DNA: TGTGCCAGCAGTGGATGGAGCAATCAGCCCCAGCATTTT. This encodes CASSGWSNQPQHF.

This chain joins TRBV5-1 and TRBJ1-1; unclear D gene. V was shortened by 4 bases and J by 0 bases, with 10 bases between the two germline ends. From germline, CDR1 is SGHRS and CDR2 YFSETQ. This CDR3 region has 14 residues. The CDR3 region has the DNA TGCGCCAGCAGCCCCTTGCAGTTGAACACTGAAGCTTTCTTT. It yields the protein CASSPLQLNTEAFF.

The V and J genes are TRBV6-1 and TRBJ1-1; possible D gene TRBD1, 5 bases. Trimming took 6 bases from V and 3 from J, leaving 17 bases between them. There are 15 residues in the CDR3. In germline, CDR1 is MNHNS, CDR2 SASEGT. CDR3 residues: CASSWGVESYTEAFF. The CDR3 DNA follows: TGTGCCAGCAGCTGGGGGGTCGAGTCTTACACTGAAGCTTTCTTT.

The rearrangement links TRBV11-3 to TRBJ1-2; D ambiguous. CDR1 is SGHNT, CDR2 YENEEA, per germline. The CDR3 is 15 residues long. Deletions cut 0 bases from V and 5 bases from J, with 13 bases between. The DNA of the CDR3 is TGTGCCAGCAGCTTAGATGCGACCGGGAGATATGGCTACACCTTC. Its translation: CASSLDATGRYGYTF.

The chain combines TRBV7-6 with TRBJ1-2; D unclear. This CDR3 has 16 amino acids. The V end was cut by 5 bases, the J end by 1 base, with 17 bases between. The germline V gene encodes CDR1 SGHVS and CDR2 FNYEAQ. CDR3 DNA sequence: TGTGCCAGCAGCCCGGAGGCGTCCGGGTTTAACTATGGCTACACCTTC. Translating it yields CASSPEASGFNYGYTF.

Points on this clone: The junction differs from germline at one of its ends, possibly a read error. V and J are TRBV10-1 and TRBJ1-6, with D unclear. CDR1 is WNHNN and CDR2 is SYGVQD in the germline V gene (reference sequence). This CDR3 has 11 residues. The CDR3 sequence is CASSESRLGGF. The CDR3 DNA is TGCGCCAGCAGTGAGTCACGCCTCGGAGGCTTT.

This chain links TRBV7-2 with TRBJ1-1; D is unclear. The CDR3 loop spans 15 amino acids. The germline CDR1 and CDR2 sequences are SGHTA and FQGNSA. Deletions cut 2 bases from V and 6 bases from J, with 16 bases between. The CDR3 bases are TGTGCCAGCAGCTTATATACAAGGGAAGGCGCTGAAGCTTTCTTT. It specifies CASSLYTREGAEAFF.